A single sample is the source of the 10 T cell receptor beta chains below, sequenced in a study of T cells in Graves' hyperthyroidism and ophthalmopathy. RNA transcripts were the template for amplifying TCR beta CDR3 regions. The HTBI set primed first-round TCR CDR3 RT-PCR. TCRdb re-analysed the multiplex PCR reads in MiXCR, keeping a single row per CDR3 protein. This sample has roughly 750,000 distinct CDR3 sequences, with 16% found just once. The source material was blood. The receptors were gathered from a man younger than 35 with Graves' hyperthyroidism.

This clonotype came up a few times. This sequence joins TRBV19 and TRBJ2-4; either TRBD1 or TRBD2 may supply D (5 bases each). The germline gives CDR1 LNHDA, CDR2 SQIVND (reference sequence). This CDR3 has 16 residues. Trimming pared 3 bases from V and 0 bases from J, leaving 12 bases between. The CDR3 spells CASSMAWGIAKNIQYF. The CDR3 bases are TGTGCCAGTAGTATGGCCTGGGGGATAGCCAAAAACATTCAGTACTTC.

The sample holds many counts of this clonotype. The rearrangement links TRBV3-1 to TRBJ1-1; D may be TRBD1 (5 bases). CDR3 length equals 16 residues. V lost 4 bases, J lost 6 bases, and 21 bases lay in between. Germline V lookup: CDR1 LGHDT, CDR2 YNNKEL (reference sequence). The CDR3 region has the DNA TGTGCCAGCAGCCCATTAGAGGGGACGGGGAGCCCTGAAGCTTTCTTT. Its translation: CASSPLEGTGSPEAFF. The variable domain in full, completed from reference TRBV3-1 and TRBJ1-1, reads DTAVSQTPKYLVTQMGNDKSIKCEQNLGHDTMYWYKQDSKKFLKIMFSYNNKELIINETVPNRFSPKSPDKAHLNLHINSLELGDSAVYFCASSPLEGTGSPEAFFGQGTRLTVV.

This clonotype was recorded many times. The chain is built from TRBV12-3 or TRBV12-4 and TRBJ2-5; D possibly corresponds to TRBD1 (6 bases). The CDR3 has 15 residues. V was pared by 6 bases and J by 3 bases, with 17 bases between. DNA of the CDR3: TGTGCCAGCAGCCCGGGGTTGGGGGCAGAAGAGACCCAGTACTTC. It translates to CASSPGLGAEETQYF.

V is TRBV19 and J is TRBJ2-2, with D possibly being TRBD2 (6 bases). The V gene lost 5 bases and the J gene lost 4 bases, with 14 bases spanning the gap. Germline V gene sequence: CDR1 LNHDA, CDR2 SQIVND (reference sequence). This CDR3 has 15 amino acids. The CDR3 DNA is TGTGCCAGTAGTGTCGGGACTCCCCGCACCGGGGAGCTGTTTTTT. It yields the protein CASSVGTPRTGELFF.

This clonotype was observed a handful of times. The J gene is TRBJ2-1, the V gene TRBV18; either TRBD1 or TRBD2 may fit D (5 bases each). Trimming left V 0 bases short and J 15 bases short, with 15 bases between. Germline V gene sequence: CDR1 KGHSH, CDR2 LQKENI. The length of the CDR3 is 13 residues. The CDR3 bases are TGTGCCAGCTCACCACCGGGACCCAGCCCCCCGTTCTTC. It codes for CASSPPGPSPPFF.

This clonotype was recorded at least ten times. V gene TRBV15 combines with J gene TRBJ2-1; no clear D. The CDR3 has 13 residues. From germline, CDR1 is LNHNV and CDR2 YYDKDF (reference sequence). With 0 bases removed from V and 7 bases from J, the gap between germline ends came to 7 bases. For the CDR3, the DNA is TGTGCCACCAGCAGAGATTGGGGTAATGAGCAGTTCTTC. It is translated as CATSRDWGNEQFF.

The chain has TRBV28 and TRBJ2-1; 11 nucleotides align to TRBD2. Germline V gives CDR1 MDHEN, CDR2 SYDVKM. V lost 6 bases, J lost 8 bases, and 6 bases stayed unmatched. The CDR3 contains 14 residues. CDR3 bases: TGTGCCAGCAGGGGACTAGCGGCCGGGGATGAGCAGTTCTTC. Amino acids: CASRGLAAGDEQFF.

The rearrangement uses TRBV13 and TRBJ2-1; the D gene is possibly TRBD2 (6 bases). From germline, CDR1 is PRHDT and CDR2 FYEKMQ (reference sequence). The CDR3 is 15 amino acids. V lost 5 bases and J 5 bases, leaving 16 bases between the germline ends. The CDR3 sequence is CASSPRTTYNNEQFF. CDR3 DNA sequence: TGTGCCAGCAGCCCCCGGACTACTTATAACAATGAGCAGTTCTTC. The full variable domain, with the rest looked up from reference TRBV13 and TRBJ2-1, is AAGVIQSPRHLIKEKRETATLKCYPIPRHDTVYWYQQGPGQDPQFLISFYEKMQSDKGSIPDRFSAQQFSDYHSELNMSSLELGDSALYFCASSPRTTYNNEQFFGPGTRLTVL.

The genes are TRBV18 and TRBJ2-1; D not resolved. Germline assignment: CDR1 KGHSH and CDR2 LQKENI. Trimming cost V 2 bases and J 8 bases, with 7 bases left between them. The CDR3 length is 12 residues. Here the CDR3 DNA reads TGTGCCAGCTCACCAATGGTCTATGAGCAGTTCTTC. Translating it yields CASSPMVYEQFF. Drawing the rest from reference TRBV18 and TRBJ2-1, the complete variable domain is NAGVMQNPRHLVRRRGQEARLRCSPMKGHSHVYWYRQLPEEGLKFMVYLQKENIIDESGMPKERFSAEFPKEGPSILRIQQVVRGDSAAYFCASSPMVYEQFFGPGTRLTVL.

This clonotype was picked up many times. This chain joins TRBV27 and TRBJ2-3; D possibly uses TRBD1 or TRBD2 (5 bases each). This CDR3 comprises 14 residues. Deletions cut 5 bases from V and 4 bases from J, with 13 bases between. The germline V gene has CDR1 MNHEY and CDR2 SMNVEV (reference sequence). The CDR3 coding sequence is TGTGCCAGCAGTGGGGGACGCCGCCCAGATACGCAGTATTTT. It codes for CASSGGRRPDTQYF.